This T cell receptor beta chain is drawn from a study of control samples from healthy donors and cancer patients. Here immunoSEQ multiplex PCR was the method, and the copy in TCRdb shows in-frame clones only, minus some. The sample has 65,000 to 95,000 clones; around 87% are singletons. Trimming cost V 3 bases and J 3 bases; bases outside gene matches: 10. The CDR3 has 17 amino acids. Germline V gene lookup returns CDR1 KGHDR and CDR2 SFDVKD. The specimen was blood. This TCR was recovered from a man aged 50-59 years in good health. The chain has TRBV24-1 and TRBJ2-1; 7 positions match TRBD1. The CDR3 is CATSDGTGTAFYNEQFF. The CDR3 DNA reads as TGTGCCACCAGTGATGGGACCGGGACAGCGTTCTACAATGAGCAGTTCTTC.